Each of the 4 T cell receptor beta chains below was sequenced from the same sample in a study of blood T cell repertoires in COVID-19. The repertoire was sequenced with immunoSEQ multiplex PCR; TCRdb's copy has only in-frame clones and lacks some. This sample has some 300,000 clones, with over 85% found just once. Material: PBMCs or T cells enriched from blood (not recorded which). All receptors come from a woman aged 45-65 years who had been exposed to COVID-19.

V usage is TRBV3-1 (or the pseudogene TRBV3-2) and J usage is TRBJ1-3; 12 bases line up with TRBD1. The CDR3 sequence is 16 residues long. V lost 4 bases and J lost 2; bases outside the gene matches: 3. Germline V gene sequence: CDR1 LGHDT, CDR2 YNNKEL (reference sequence). The CDR3 reads CASSPGQGAAGNTIYF. CDR3 coding DNA: TGTGCCAGCAGCCCGGGACAGGGGGCCGCTGGAAACACCATATATTTT.

The V and J genes are TRBV19 and TRBJ1-6, with unresolved D. Trimming removed 6 bases from V and 6 bases from J, with 9 bases in between. The CDR3 has 13 amino acids. The germline V gene has CDR1 LNHDA and CDR2 SQIVND (reference sequence). The CDR3 is CASSPTGNSPLHF. The CDR3 bases are TGTGCCAGTAGCCCGACGGGTAATTCACCCCTCCACTTT.

The V call is TRBV3-1 (or the pseudogene TRBV3-2), the J call TRBJ2-3; 8 bases agree with TRBD2. Per the germline V gene, CDR1 is LGHDT and CDR2 is YNNKEL (reference sequence). The J segment lost 7 bases and the V segment lost 3 bases, leaving 9 bases of the junction unmatched. The CDR3 sequence is 15 residues long. CDR3 sequence reads: CASSQASGGSNTQYF. The CDR3 bases are TGTGCCAGCAGCCAGGCCAGCGGGGGATCTAATACGCAGTATTTT.

This rearrangement joins TRBV18 to TRBJ2-5; 10 nucleotides match TRBD2. CDR3 length equals 14 residues. With V trimmed by 2 bases and J by 4 bases, 1 base remained unmatched. Germline assignment: CDR1 KGHSH and CDR2 LQKENI. The CDR3 nucleotides read TGTGCCAGCTCACCAGGGACTAGCGTAGAGACCCAGTACTTC. Its protein is CASSPGTSVETQYF.